This record covers a single T cell receptor (beta chain). In the same sample, other DNA sequences code for this CDR3. These data come from a study of blood T cell repertoires in COVID-19. The CDR3 is made up of 14 amino acids. Germline assignment: CDR1 KGHSH and CDR2 LQKENI. With 3 bases clipped from V and 5 bases from J, the junction kept 0 bases outside the gene matches. Here immunoSEQ multiplex PCR was the method, and the copy in TCRdb shows in-frame clones only, minus some. The sample includes over 200,000 clones, 85% to 90% of them seen just once. The chain couples TRBV18 to TRBJ2-3, with 12 bases identical to TRBD2. Sequencing was done on a sample of peripheral blood. This receptor was obtained from a man between 60 and 75 years old who had recovered from COVID-19. The CDR3 loop is CASSPGLAGDTQYF. CDR3 sequence (DNA): TGTGCCAGCTCACCGGGACTAGCGGGAGATACGCAGTATTTT.